This is a list of T cell receptor beta chains from one sample in a study of blood T cell repertoires in COVID-19. Assay used: immunoSEQ multiplex PCR; TCRdb lists only in-frame clones, some missing. Among approximately 50,000 clones, less than 80% were seen once, and the ten largest hold roughly 25%. The sequencing input was peripheral blood. Every receptor here comes from a man between 65 and 79 years old with acute or convalescent COVID-19. Both conserved end residues are part of each CDR3. The D gene is left open where the match is weak. Size values are once, few and many counts, or a class for expanded clones, and some rows have none.

J: TRBJ1-2; size: NA; D: TRBD1; V: TRBV27; DNA: TGTGCCAGCAGCCCAAGGCGGGTTGCAGGGGGTTTTGGCTACACCTTC; CDR3: CASSPRRVAGGFGYTF
J: TRBJ2-2; size: NA; D: TRBD2; V: TRBV19; DNA: TGTGCCAGTACCAACCCGGGGGGGGCCGGCTACACCGGGGAGCTGTTTTTT; CDR3: CASTNPGGAGYTGELFF
J: TRBJ1-6; size: NA; D: TRBD1; V: TRBV7-3; DNA: TGTGCCAGCAGCTTAGGGACAGAGAATTCACCCCTCCACTTT; CDR3: CASSLGTENSPLHF
J: TRBJ1-1; size: NA; D: NA; V: TRBV27; DNA: TGTGCCAGCAGTTTATATATGCGGGGAAACATGAACACTGAAGCTTTCTTT; CDR3: CASSLYMRGNMNTEAFF
J: TRBJ1-2; size: NA; D: TRBD1; V: TRBV5-6; DNA: TGTGCCAGCAGCTTGGTGACAGGGGGCGGCTACACCTTC; CDR3: CASSLVTGGGYTF
J: TRBJ1-4; size: NA; D: NA; V: TRBV6-1; DNA: TGTGCCAGCAGTGAATTTGAGGTGAGCGGTTCCGATTCAGGAGAAAAACTGTTTTTT; CDR3: CASSEFEVSGSDSGEKLFF
J: TRBJ2-5; size: NA; D: NA; V: TRBV6-5; DNA: TGTGCCAGCAGCGGCCGAGCCCGAGGGGAGACCCAGTACTTC; CDR3: CASSGRARGETQYF
J: TRBJ2-7; size: NA; D: NA; V: TRBV3-1/TRBV3-2; DNA: TGTGCCAGCAGCCAACTTCGGGAGCCGGGGCAGAGCGAGCAGTACTTC; CDR3: CASSQLREPGQSEQYF
J: TRBJ2-7; size: few; D: TRBD2; V: TRBV7-9; DNA: TGTGCCAGCAGCATTGGGACTAGCGGAAACCCCTACGAGCAGTACTTC; CDR3: CASSIGTSGNPYEQYF
J: TRBJ2-1; size: NA; D: TRBD2; V: TRBV28; DNA: TGTGCCAGCAGTTTTCGAGGGGAGGGAGGTGAGCAGTTCTTC; CDR3: CASSFRGEGGEQFF
J: TRBJ2-7; size: NA; D: TRBD1; V: TRBV6-5; DNA: TGTGCCAGCAGGGGGAAACAGGGGGTGAGCGACGAGCAGTACTTC; CDR3: CASRGKQGVSDEQYF
J: TRBJ1-4; size: NA; D: NA; V: TRBV6-5; DNA: TGTGCCAGCAGTCCAAAAGGGACTAGTGAAAAACTGTTTTTT; CDR3: CASSPKGTSEKLFF
J: TRBJ2-3; size: NA; D: TRBD1; V: TRBV19; DNA: TGTGCCAGTTGGGACAGGAGCACAGATACGCAGTATTTT; CDR3: CASWDRSTDTQYF
J: TRBJ1-5; size: NA; D: TRBD1; V: TRBV12-3/TRBV12-4; DNA: TGTGCCACTTCACAGGGGGCGAATCAGCCCCAGCATTTT; CDR3: CATSQGANQPQHF
J: TRBJ2-3; size: NA; D: NA; V: TRBV5-1; DNA: TGCGCCAGCAGCGTCAGGGGCAGCACAGATACGCAGTATTTT; CDR3: CASSVRGSTDTQYF
J: TRBJ2-3; size: NA; D: TRBD1; V: TRBV19; DNA: TGTGCCAGTAGTTCTCCAGGGGACAGGGGATCAGATACGCAGTATTTT; CDR3: CASSSPGDRGSDTQYF
J: TRBJ1-1; size: NA; D: TRBD1; V: TRBV10-1; DNA: TGCGCCAGCACCGCCGGGACAGGGGGGACTGAAGCTTTCTTT; CDR3: CASTAGTGGTEAFF
J: TRBJ1-5; size: once; D: NA; V: TRBV19; DNA: TGTGCCAGTAGTATAGTCGGGGATCAGCCCCAGCATTTT; CDR3: CASSIVGDQPQHF
J: TRBJ2-3; size: NA; D: TRBD1; V: TRBV3-1/TRBV3-2; DNA: TGTGCCAGCAGTCGGGACAGTGGCACAGATACGCAGTATTTT; CDR3: CASSRDSGTDTQYF
J: TRBJ1-3; size: NA; D: TRBD1; V: TRBV9; DNA: TGTGCCAGCAGCGCGTGGGACAGCGTTACCTCTGGAAACACCATATATTTT; CDR3: CASSAWDSVTSGNTIYF
J: TRBJ2-3; size: NA; D: TRBD2; V: TRBV2; DNA: TGTGCCAGCAGTCCCGGGACTAGCGGCCAAAACACAGATACGCAGTATTTT; CDR3: CASSPGTSGQNTDTQYF
J: TRBJ1-2; size: NA; D: TRBD1; V: TRBV19; DNA: TGTGCCAGTAGTATTGGGGACAGAAACTATGGCTACACCTTC; CDR3: CASSIGDRNYGYTF
J: TRBJ2-1; size: NA; D: TRBD2; V: TRBV11-3; DNA: TGTGCCAGCAGCGTCGGCGGGCTAGCGGGGATCAATGAGCAGTTCTTC; CDR3: CASSVGGLAGINEQFF
J: TRBJ2-3; size: NA; D: TRBD2; V: TRBV5-1; DNA: TGCGCCAGCAGCTTACTAGCGGACCACACAGATACGCAGTATTTT; CDR3: CASSLLADHTDTQYF
J: TRBJ2-7; size: NA; D: NA; V: TRBV6-5; DNA: TGTGCCAGCAGCCGCGGGGCAAACTACGAGCAGTACTTC; CDR3: CASSRGANYEQYF
J: TRBJ2-3; size: many; D: TRBD1; V: TRBV9; DNA: TGTGCCAGCAGCCCAGGGGGTGGCCCAGATACGCAGTATTTT; CDR3: CASSPGGGPDTQYF
J: TRBJ2-7; size: many; D: NA; V: TRBV4-2; DNA: TGTGCCAGCAGCCAAGACCGTGACTTCTACGAGCAGTACTTC; CDR3: CASSQDRDFYEQYF
J: TRBJ2-1; size: NA; D: TRBD1; V: TRBV7-3; DNA: TGTGCCAGCAGCTTAGGGACAGGGCCCGATGAGCAGTTCTTC; CDR3: CASSLGTGPDEQFF
J: TRBJ2-7; size: NA; D: NA; V: TRBV19; DNA: TGTGCCAGTAGTATAGTCAGGGGCGACGAGCAGTACTTC; CDR3: CASSIVRGDEQYF
J: TRBJ1-1; size: NA; D: TRBD1; V: TRBV5-5; DNA: TGTGCCAGCAGCTTGCCCCCCACAGGGGTTGGCACTGAAGCTTTCTTT; CDR3: CASSLPPTGVGTEAFF
J: TRBJ1-1; size: NA; D: NA; V: TRBV19; DNA: TGTGCCAGTAGTATATTATCCGGGACACCCCGAGGAGCTTTCTTT; CDR3: CASSILSGTPRGAFF
J: TRBJ2-7; size: NA; D: TRBD1; V: TRBV5-1; DNA: TGCGCCAGCAGCGCCTGGACAGGCAACACCTACGAGCAGTACTTC; CDR3: CASSAWTGNTYEQYF
J: TRBJ2-5; size: many; D: TRBD2; V: TRBV11-3; DNA: TGTGCCAGCAGCTTAGAAACCGGGACTATGAGAACCCAGTACTTC; CDR3: CASSLETGTMRTQYF
J: TRBJ2-1; size: NA; D: TRBD2; V: TRBV19; DNA: TGTGCCAGTAGTATGCTGACTAGCGGGTCCAATGAGCAGTTCTTC; CDR3: CASSMLTSGSNEQFF
J: TRBJ1-6; size: NA; D: NA; V: TRBV27; DNA: TGTGCCAGCAGTTCCCCAGGGGTAGGGGGTAATTCACCCCTCCACTTT; CDR3: CASSSPGVGGNSPLHF
J: TRBJ1-2; size: NA; D: TRBD1; V: TRBV10-3; DNA: TGTGCCACCTTGACAGGGACCCTAGGGGAGCGCTATGGCTACACCTTC; CDR3: CATLTGTLGERYGYTF
J: TRBJ1-2; size: NA; D: NA; V: TRBV5-1; DNA: TGCGCCAGCAGCTTCTTTGGGACTGAAGGCTACACCTTC; CDR3: CASSFFGTEGYTF
J: TRBJ1-2; size: few; D: TRBD1; V: TRBV10-2; DNA: TGCGCCAGCAGGGGACAGGTAGTGTTTAACTATGGCTACACCTTC; CDR3: CASRGQVVFNYGYTF
J: TRBJ2-4; size: NA; D: TRBD2; V: TRBV30; DNA: TGTGCCTGGTCTCCTGTAGCGGGAACTCTTAGCGTTGGCATTCAGTACTTC; CDR3: CAWSPVAGTLSVGIQYF
J: TRBJ2-5; size: NA; D: NA; V: TRBV12-3/TRBV12-4; DNA: TGTGCCAGCAGTTCGTGGACTGAGAAGACCCAGTACTTC; CDR3: CASSSWTEKTQYF
J: TRBJ1-1; size: few; D: TRBD1; V: TRBV7-9; DNA: TGTGCCAGCAGCTACAGGGGGGAGAACACTGAAGCTTTCTTT; CDR3: CASSYRGENTEAFF
J: TRBJ2-7; size: NA; D: TRBD1; V: TRBV4-1; DNA: TGCGCCAGCAGCCAAGAAGGACAGGCCCTCCCTTACGAGCAGTACTTC; CDR3: CASSQEGQALPYEQYF
J: TRBJ2-7; size: NA; D: TRBD2; V: TRBV28; DNA: TGTGCCAGCAGTTTCGGGGGGTCGAGCTCCTACGAGCAGTACTTC; CDR3: CASSFGGSSSYEQYF
J: TRBJ1-6; size: NA; D: TRBD1; V: TRBV12-3/TRBV12-4; DNA: TGTGCCAGCAGGGGACAGCTCGGGTCACCCCTCCACTTT; CDR3: CASRGQLGSPLHF
J: TRBJ2-5; size: NA; D: NA; V: TRBV7-6; DNA: TGTGCCAGCACTTCCACGGGAACCCAGCGGGAGACCCAGTACTTC; CDR3: CASTSTGTQRETQYF
J: TRBJ1-6; size: NA; D: TRBD1; V: TRBV5-8; DNA: TGTGCCAGCAGCTTGGACGGGACAGTAAATTCACCCCTCCACTTT; CDR3: CASSLDGTVNSPLHF
J: TRBJ2-5; size: NA; D: TRBD1; V: TRBV12-3/TRBV12-4; DNA: TGTGCCAGCAATCAGGGGGCTGGTGAGACCCAGTACTTC; CDR3: CASNQGAGETQYF
J: TRBJ2-7; size: many; D: TRBD1; V: TRBV4-2; DNA: TGTGCCAGCAGCCTCGCCCGGGACAGCGGAACCTACGAGCAGTACTTC; CDR3: CASSLARDSGTYEQYF
J: TRBJ2-1; size: NA; D: TRBD2; V: TRBV4-2; DNA: TGTGCCAGCAGCCAAGATTCGGCGGGGGGGCCCCCGAATGAGCAGTTCTTC; CDR3: CASSQDSAGGPPNEQFF
J: TRBJ2-1; size: few; D: TRBD1; V: TRBV4-2; DNA: TGTGCCAGCAGCCCCCGGGACAGGGATTCCCGTGAGCAGTTCTTC; CDR3: CASSPRDRDSREQFF
J: TRBJ2-1; size: NA; D: TRBD2; V: TRBV6-5; DNA: TGTGCCAGCAGCCCCCGGACTAGCGGGGGGAATGAGCAGTTCTTC; CDR3: CASSPRTSGGNEQFF
J: TRBJ1-2; size: NA; D: NA; V: TRBV11-2; DNA: TGTGCCAGCAGCCAGGCGGGGGGCGCGCCCTATGGCTACACCTTC; CDR3: CASSQAGGAPYGYTF
J: TRBJ2-1; size: NA; D: TRBD2; V: TRBV27; DNA: TGTGCCACGGGGGGAAATGAGCAGTTCTTC; CDR3: CATGGNEQFF
J: TRBJ2-5; size: NA; D: TRBD1; V: TRBV5-1; DNA: TGCGCCAGCAGCTTAGGGACAGGAGAGACCCAGTACTTC; CDR3: CASSLGTGETQYF
J: TRBJ1-5; size: NA; D: NA; V: TRBV6-5; DNA: TGTGCCAGCCAAACGGACATATGGGATCAGCCCCAGCATTTT; CDR3: CASQTDIWDQPQHF
J: TRBJ2-6; size: NA; D: NA; V: TRBV11-3; DNA: TGTGCCAGCAGCGGCCGGCCACTACTCTCTGGGGCCAACGTCCTGACTTTC; CDR3: CASSGRPLLSGANVLTF
J: TRBJ2-5; size: NA; D: TRBD1; V: TRBV2; DNA: TGTGCCAGCAGTCCGACAGGGGGAGAGACCCAGTACTTC; CDR3: CASSPTGGETQYF
J: TRBJ2-5; size: once; D: TRBD2; V: TRBV5-1; DNA: TGCGCCAGCAGTATAGCGGGGAGCCAAGAGACCCAGTACTTC; CDR3: CASSIAGSQETQYF
J: TRBJ1-3; size: once; D: NA; V: TRBV7-9; DNA: TGTGCCAGCAGCTTAGACGGGAGCTCTGGAAACACCATATATTTT; CDR3: CASSLDGSSGNTIYF